Listed below are T cell receptor beta chains from one sample, sequenced in a study of vaccination effects on CD4 cells after COVID-19. TCRdb's table, derived via immunoSEQ multiplex PCR, lists solely in-frame clones and lacks some. The sample carries 70,000 or so clones, roughly 79% recorded once. These receptors' antigens are unknown. This specimen was CD4+ T cells from PBMCs cultured with HCoV-NL63 spike peptides, taken before COVID-19 vaccination. Source of these receptors: a human donor who received a COVID-19 vaccine. Both conserved end residues are part of each CDR3. Fields, in order: CDR3 protein, CDR3 DNA, J gene, clone size, V gene, D gene. D genes are given only for firm matches. Clone size is not always given. Where it is, it says once, few, many or a class for expanded clones.

CASSFSLVSGANVLTF	TGCGCCAGCAGTTTTTCTTTAGTCTCTGGGGCCAACGTCCTGACTTTC	TRBJ2-6	.	TRBV5-1	.
CASSSGGPGTDTQYF	TGTGCCAGCAGTAGCGGGGGGCCCGGCACAGATACGCAGTATTTT	TRBJ2-3	.	TRBV5-4	TRBD2
CASRLTLRDPDPLNYGYTF	TGCGCCAGCAGGTTAACACTTCGGGACCCAGACCCGCTTAACTATGGCTACACCTTC	TRBJ1-2	few	TRBV5-1	.
CASNLQGRTEAFF	TGTGCCAGCAACCTACAGGGGCGGACTGAAGCTTTCTTT	TRBJ1-1	.	TRBV28	TRBD1
CSVEDLDNEQFF	TGCAGCGTTGAAGATCTCGACAATGAGCAGTTCTTC	TRBJ2-1	.	TRBV29-1	.
CASSQDRLSTDTQYF	TGTGCCAGCAGCCAAGATCGATTAAGCACAGATACGCAGTATTTT	TRBJ2-3	few	TRBV4-2	.
CASSHLDPDGYTF	TGTGCCAGCAGCCACCTTGACCCTGATGGCTACACCTTC	TRBJ1-2	.	TRBV3-1/TRBV3-2	.
CASSLTGNTEAFF	TGTGCCAGCAGCTTAACAGGGAACACTGAAGCTTTCTTT	TRBJ1-1	.	TRBV7-3	.
CASRLTTGGAGANVLTF	TGCGCCAGCAGATTAACGACAGGGGGCGCTGGGGCCAACGTCCTGACTTTC	TRBJ2-6	.	TRBV5-1	TRBD1
CASSFSRLGGTGGAGYGYTF	TGTGCCAGCAGTTTCTCCCGCCTCGGAGGGACAGGGGGCGCGGGCTATGGCTACACCTTC	TRBJ1-2	.	TRBV27	TRBD1
CASSRDGADNQPQHF	TGTGCCAGCAGCAGGGATGGGGCGGACAATCAGCCCCAGCATTTT	TRBJ1-5	.	TRBV9	.
CASSRLQGALEKLFF	TGCGCCAGCAGCCGGCTACAGGGGGCCCTTGAAAAACTGTTTTTT	TRBJ1-4	.	TRBV4-1	TRBD1
CASSYSATANYGYTF	TGTGCCAGCAGTTACTCTGCGACAGCTAACTATGGCTACACCTTC	TRBJ1-2	.	TRBV6-5	.
CASPRGERGNQPQHF	TGTGCCAGCCCGAGGGGGGAGAGAGGCAATCAGCCCCAGCATTTT	TRBJ1-5	.	TRBV6-5	.
CASRPRTGGTEAFF	TGTGCCAGCAGACCTCGAACAGGGGGCACTGAAGCTTTCTTT	TRBJ1-1	.	TRBV7-9	TRBD1
CASSVGGGGLQKLFF	TGTGCCAGCAGCGTAGGTGGGGGGGGGCTCCAAAAACTGTTTTTT	TRBJ1-4	.	TRBV9	.
CASSSGFSNQPQHF	TGTGCCAGCAGTAGTGGTTTTAGCAATCAGCCCCAGCATTTT	TRBJ1-5	.	TRBV6-5	.
CATSRDFSVTGELFF	TGTGCCACCAGCAGAGATTTTTCGGTTACCGGGGAGCTGTTTTTT	TRBJ2-2	.	TRBV15	.
CASSLEGGRDQPQHF	TGCGCCAGCAGCTTGGAAGGGGGCAGGGATCAGCCCCAGCATTTT	TRBJ1-5	.	TRBV5-1	TRBD1
CASIPRQGMNTEAFF	TGTGCCAGCATTCCGCGCCAGGGGATGAACACTGAAGCTTTCTTT	TRBJ1-1	.	TRBV27	.
CASSLGRGGQNEQFF	TGTGCCAGCAGCTTAGGTCGGGGGGGCCAGAATGAGCAGTTCTTC	TRBJ2-1	.	TRBV7-2	TRBD2
CASSHGTPKPHEQFF	TGCGCCAGCAGCCACGGGACGCCCAAACCCCATGAGCAGTTCTTC	TRBJ2-1	.	TRBV5-1	.
CASSVGGSINEQFF	TGTGCCAGCAGCGTAGGTGGAAGCATCAATGAGCAGTTCTTC	TRBJ2-1	few	TRBV9	.
CSGGAPPNEQFF	TGCAGCGGGGGGGCCCCTCCCAATGAGCAGTTCTTC	TRBJ2-1	once	TRBV29-1	.
CASSEVGEKLFF	TGTGCCAGCAGTGAGGTTGGAGAAAAACTGTTTTTT	TRBJ1-4	.	TRBV6-1	.
CASSGNNQPQHF	TGTGCCAGTTCTGGGAACAATCAGCCCCAGCATTTT	TRBJ1-5	few	TRBV19	.
CASSPGGARDYGYTF	TGCGCCAGCAGCCCCGGAGGGGCGCGGGACTATGGCTACACCTTC	TRBJ1-2	.	TRBV4-1	.
CASRQKSGATTEAFF	TGCGCCAGCAGGCAAAAGTCAGGGGCGACCACTGAAGCTTTCTTT	TRBJ1-1	.	TRBV5-1	.
CASSLDKSGLSYTF	TGCGCCAGCAGCTTGGACAAGAGCGGCCTAAGCTACACCTTC	TRBJ1-2	.	TRBV5-1	.
CASSPESTDTQYF	TGTGCCAGCAGCCCGGAGAGCACAGATACGCAGTATTTT	TRBJ2-3	.	TRBV11-3	.
CASSLQGGQETQYF	TGCGCCAGCAGCTTACAGGGCGGCCAAGAGACCCAGTACTTC	TRBJ2-5	.	TRBV5-1	.
CASSRQGRTEAFF	TGTGCCAGCAGTCGACAGGGAAGGACTGAAGCTTTCTTT	TRBJ1-1	once	TRBV3-1/TRBV3-2	TRBD1
CASSELGNYGYTF	TGTGCCAGCAGTGAATTGGGTAACTATGGCTACACCTTC	TRBJ1-2	.	TRBV2	.
CAWGSTDTQYF	TGTGCCTGGGGATCCACAGATACGCAGTATTTT	TRBJ2-3	.	TRBV30	.
CASSLVPGNYGYTF	TGTGCCAGCAGTTTGGTACCTGGAAACTATGGCTACACCTTC	TRBJ1-2	.	TRBV28	.
CASTSGQGYNEQFF	TGTGCCAGCACGTCCGGACAGGGATACAATGAGCAGTTCTTC	TRBJ2-1	.	TRBV6-5	TRBD1